The sample holds a few counts of the clone carrying this T cell receptor gamma chain. TCRdb assigns this DNA the protein of a much larger clone, which departs from its translation at residue 5; this likely reflects a read error, and the protein shown comes from translating the DNA. The data belong to a study of gamma-delta chains in newborns, infants, children. Study in general: Microbial exposure reportedly drives polyclonal innate γδ T cell expansion after birth.

Germline CDR1 GITISATS, CDR2 ISYDGTV (reference sequence). CDR3 length: 16 amino acids. TCRdb re-identified clones in the reads via CATT. Of around 990 gamma-chain clones in the sample, 4.1% were seen once. V gene TRGV9 combines with J gene TRGJP. Material: blood. This clonotype was sampled from a child who was a newborn, infant or young child, either healthy, febrile or measles-vaccinated (not recorded which). CDR3 DNA sequence: TGTGCCTTGTGGGGGGTGCGGGAGTTGGGCAAAAAAATCAAGGTATTT. Translated, it gives CALWGVRELGKKIKVF.